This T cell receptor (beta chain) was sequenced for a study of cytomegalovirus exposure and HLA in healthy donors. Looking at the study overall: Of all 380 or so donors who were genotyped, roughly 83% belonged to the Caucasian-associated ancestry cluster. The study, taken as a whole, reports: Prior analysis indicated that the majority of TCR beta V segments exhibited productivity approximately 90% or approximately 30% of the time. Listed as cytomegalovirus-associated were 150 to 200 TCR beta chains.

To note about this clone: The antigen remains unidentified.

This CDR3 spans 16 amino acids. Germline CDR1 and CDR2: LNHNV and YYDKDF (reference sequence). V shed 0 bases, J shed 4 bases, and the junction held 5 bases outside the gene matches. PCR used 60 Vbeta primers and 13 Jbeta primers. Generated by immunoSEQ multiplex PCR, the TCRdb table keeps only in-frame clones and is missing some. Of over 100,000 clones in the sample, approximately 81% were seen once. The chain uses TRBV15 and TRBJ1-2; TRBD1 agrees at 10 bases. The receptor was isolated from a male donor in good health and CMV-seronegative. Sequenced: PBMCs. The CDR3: CATSRDVRDRGYGYTF. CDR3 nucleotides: TGTGCCACCAGCAGAGATGTCCGGGACAGGGGCTATGGCTACACCTTC.